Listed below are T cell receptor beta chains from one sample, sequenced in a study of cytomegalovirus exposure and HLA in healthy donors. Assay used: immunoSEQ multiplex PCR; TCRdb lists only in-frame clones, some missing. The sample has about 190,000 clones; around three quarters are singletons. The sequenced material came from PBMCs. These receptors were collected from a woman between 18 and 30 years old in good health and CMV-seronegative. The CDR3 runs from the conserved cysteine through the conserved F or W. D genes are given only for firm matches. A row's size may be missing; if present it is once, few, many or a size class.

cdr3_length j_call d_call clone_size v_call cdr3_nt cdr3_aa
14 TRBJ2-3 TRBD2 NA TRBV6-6 TGTGCCAGCAGTTACTCGACTAGCCCCAATACGCAGTATTTT CASSYSTSPNTQYF
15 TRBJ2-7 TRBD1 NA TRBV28 TGTGCCAGCCTCCCCTGGGGACAGGGGGCCTACGAGCAGTACTTC CASLPWGQGAYEQYF
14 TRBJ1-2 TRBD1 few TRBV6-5 TGTGCCAGCAGTTACTCACAGGGGGCGGAGGGCTACACCTTC CASSYSQGAEGYTF
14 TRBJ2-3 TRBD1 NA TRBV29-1 TGCAGCGTTGAAGAGGAGACAGGGGCAGATACGCAGTATTTT CSVEEETGADTQYF
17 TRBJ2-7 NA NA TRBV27 TGTGCCAGCAGTCTCCACCTTCCGCGGCTTACCAGCTACGAGCAGTACTTC CASSLHLPRLTSYEQYF
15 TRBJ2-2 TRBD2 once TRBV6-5 TGTGCCAGCAGTTACGGGGGGGTTGGGACCGGGGAGCTGTTTTTT CASSYGGVGTGELFF
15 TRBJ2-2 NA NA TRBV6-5 TGTGCCAGCAGTTCCAGTAAAGTTAACACCGGGGAGCTGTTTTTT CASSSSKVNTGELFF
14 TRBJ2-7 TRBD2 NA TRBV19 TGTGCCAGTAGTATCGGCAGCGGGGCCTACGAGCAGTACTTC CASSIGSGAYEQYF
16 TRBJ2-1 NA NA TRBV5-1 TGCGCCAGCAGCTTGGGAAGGTCGGGGGTCGTCAATGAGCAGTTCTTC CASSLGRSGVVNEQFF
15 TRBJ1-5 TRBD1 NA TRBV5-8 TGTGCCAGCAGCCGACGGGACAGGGGCAATCAGCCCCAGCATTTT CASSRRDRGNQPQHF
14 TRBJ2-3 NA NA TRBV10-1 TGCGCCAGCAGTGAAGGTAGCAGCACAGATACGCAGTATTTT CASSEGSSTDTQYF
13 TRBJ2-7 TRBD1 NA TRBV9 TGTGCCAGCAGCCTGGGACAGGAATACGAGCAGTACTTC CASSLGQEYEQYF
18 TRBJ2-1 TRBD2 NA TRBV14 TGTGCCAGCAGCCAAGATCTACCAGCGGGAGGGCCCCGTAATGAGCAGTTCTTC CASSQDLPAGGPRNEQFF
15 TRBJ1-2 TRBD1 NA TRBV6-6 TGTGCCAGCAGCCCTGGGCCAGGGGGCGTCTATGGCTACACCTTC CASSPGPGGVYGYTF
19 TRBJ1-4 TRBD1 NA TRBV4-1 TGCGCCAGCAGCCAAACGACAGGGGGCGTAATTGCAACTAATGAAAAACTGTTTTTT CASSQTTGGVIATNEKLFF
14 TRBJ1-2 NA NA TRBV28 TGTGCCAGCAGTTTAATGCAGGGAAGCTATGGCTACACCTTC CASSLMQGSYGYTF
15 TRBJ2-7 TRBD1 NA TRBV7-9 TGTGCCAGCAGCTTAGCGGGACAGGGAGACTACGAGCAGTACTTC CASSLAGQGDYEQYF
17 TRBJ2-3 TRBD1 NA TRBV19 TGTGCCAGTAGTATAGATCGAGGGGGCGGGAGCACAGATACGCAGTATTTT CASSIDRGGGSTDTQYF
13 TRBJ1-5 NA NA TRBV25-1 TGTGCCAGCAGTTCTGACGGGAATCAGCCCCAGCATTTT CASSSDGNQPQHF
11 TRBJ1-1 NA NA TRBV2 TGTGCCAGCGGCAGTTTCACTGAAGCTTTCTTT CASGSFTEAFF
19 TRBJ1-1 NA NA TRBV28 TGTGCCAGCACCTTACGGGGAGCTGGGCAGGGAGGTATGAACACTGAAGCTTTCTTT CASTLRGAGQGGMNTEAFF
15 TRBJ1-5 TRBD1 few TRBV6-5 TGTGCCAGCAGTTACCACAGGGGCCAGGATCAGCCCCAGCATTTT CASSYHRGQDQPQHF
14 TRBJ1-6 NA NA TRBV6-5 TGTGCCAGCAGTAGACGGGGGGGGCTAGAACCCCTCCACTTT CASSRRGGLEPLHF
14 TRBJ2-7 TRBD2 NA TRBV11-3 TGTGCCAGCAGCCCGTTGGCGGGGGCCTACGAGCAGTACTTC CASSPLAGAYEQYF
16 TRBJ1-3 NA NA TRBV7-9 TGTGCCAGCAGCCCCTCGGGGGAATTGGCCGGAAACACCATATATTTT CASSPSGELAGNTIYF
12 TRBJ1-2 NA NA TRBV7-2 TGTGCCAGCAGCTTAGCCGGGTTTGGCTACACCTTC CASSLAGFGYTF
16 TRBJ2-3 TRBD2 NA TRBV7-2 TGTGCCAGCAGCCCCCCGGCGGGGGTCGCCACAGATACGCAGTATTTT CASSPPAGVATDTQYF
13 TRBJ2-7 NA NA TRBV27 TGTGCCAGCAGTCCATCAGGGGCTTACGAGCAGTACTTC CASSPSGAYEQYF
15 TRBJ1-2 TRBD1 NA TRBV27 TGTGCCAGCAGTTTAGTTAGGGGGCCAGGGTATGGCTACACCTTC CASSLVRGPGYGYTF
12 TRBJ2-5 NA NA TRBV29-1 TGCAGCGTTGAACGTGCGAGGGAGACCCAGTACTTC CSVERARETQYF
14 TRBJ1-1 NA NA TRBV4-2 TGTGCCAGCAGCCAAGTAGGAGCGAACACTGAAGCTTTCTTT CASSQVGANTEAFF
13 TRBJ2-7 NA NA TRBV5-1 TGCGCCAGCAGCAAGCAGGGCATCTACGAGCAGTACTTC CASSKQGIYEQYF
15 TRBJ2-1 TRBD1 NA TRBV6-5 TGTGCCAGCAGAAAGACAGGGACGACCTACAATGAGCAGTTCTTC CASRKTGTTYNEQFF
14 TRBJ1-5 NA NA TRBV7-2 TGTGCCAGCAGCTTAGACAGGGACAATCAGCCCCAGCATTTT CASSLDRDNQPQHF
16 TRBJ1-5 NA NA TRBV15 TGTGCCACCAGCAGAGTGGCGTTTTCGGGGAATCAGCCCCAGCATTTT CATSRVAFSGNQPQHF
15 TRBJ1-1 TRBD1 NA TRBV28 TGTGCCAGCAGTTTACCCCGGGACAGAAACACTGAAGCTTTCTTT CASSLPRDRNTEAFF
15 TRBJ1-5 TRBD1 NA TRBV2 TGTGCCAGCAGACAGGGGGCCCTAGGGGAACGGGCCCAGCATTTT CASRQGALGERAQHF
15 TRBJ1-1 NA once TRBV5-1 TGCGCCAGCAGCTTTTCATCTGGGGAGGGGACTGAAGCTTTCTTT CASSFSSGEGTEAFF
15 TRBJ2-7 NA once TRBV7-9 TGTGCCAGCAGCCCCGGGACAAGCCCTATACGAGAGCAGTACTTC CASSPGTSPIREQYF
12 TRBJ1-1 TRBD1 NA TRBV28 TGTGCCAGCAGGAGACGACAGGGAGAAGCTTTCTTT CASRRRQGEAFF
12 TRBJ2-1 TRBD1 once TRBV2 TGTGCCAGCAGTACGACAGGGAATGAGCAGTTCTTC CASSTTGNEQFF
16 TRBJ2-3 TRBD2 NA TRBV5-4 TGTGCCAGCAGCCCCGGACTAGCACGTAGCACAGATACGCAGTATTTT CASSPGLARSTDTQYF
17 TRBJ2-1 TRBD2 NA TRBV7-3 TGTGCCAGCAGCCTCCCGTCCCCTAGCGGTACCTTTAATGAGCAGTTCTTC CASSLPSPSGTFNEQFF
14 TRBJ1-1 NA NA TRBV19 TGTGCCAGTAGTATCCGGGGGGGGTCGACTGAAGCTTTCTTT CASSIRGGSTEAFF
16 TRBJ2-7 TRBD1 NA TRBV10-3 TGTGCCATCAGTGCGAAGTCCGGGACAGGGACTGACGAGCAGTACTTC CAISAKSGTGTDEQYF